This T cell receptor beta chain comes out of a study of blood T cell repertoires in COVID-19. Study overall: Sources were T cells, B-cell-depleted T cells, or PBMCs; the material itself was cDNA or gDNA.

CDR1 and CDR2 from the germline V gene are ENHRY and SYGVKD. Unmatched junction bases numbered 2, after V lost 2 bases and J lost 4 bases. There are 15 residues in the CDR3. TCRdb keeps only in-frame clones here, not all; method: immunoSEQ multiplex PCR. The data hold 60,000 to 75,000 clones, with 65% to 85% observed a single time. This clone was counted only a few times. Sequencing was done on a sample of PBMCs or T cells enriched from blood (not recorded which). The chain combines TRBV10-3 with TRBJ1-5; 10 positions agree with TRBD1. The sequence was collected from a woman aged 60-70 years who had been exposed to COVID-19. Written as DNA, the CDR3 is TGTGCCATCAGTGAGGGGACAGGGGCAAATCAGCCCCAGCATTTT. The encoded protein is CAISEGTGANQPQHF.